This T cell receptor beta chain was sequenced during a study of blood T cell repertoires in COVID-19 (dated by TCRdb to the early 2020s). Describing the broader study: Collaborator samples came from the United States, Italy and Spain and covered acute and convalescent phases of COVID-19. Where available, HLA class I and class II types were taken from metadata supplied by the sample provider and were not determined by assay-based typing. Samples came from the ongoing ImmuneRACE study (first 160 participants) plus 1,254 subjects from 6 global collaborators. The prospective study material was composed of cDNA or gDNA derived from T cells, B-cell-depleted T cells, or PBMCs. A de-identified subject ID, COVID-19 status, age in years and sex were almost always included in the sample metadata. The repertoires were released in a freely available public database intended as a resource for research on the immune response to SARS-CoV-2. Subjects who had been exposed to COVID-19, were actively infected with it, or had recovered from it provided the deeply sampled blood TCRbeta repertoires that made up the dataset. Broader findings and caveats from the paper: Clinical and demographic metadata were provided uncurated, with the amount varying by source and participant.

Notes on this clone: Its cognate antigen has yet to be identified. Per-base quality was not reported, and no clone a single base away is much larger than it.

TCRbeta CDR3 regions were amplified from genomic DNA by means of the immunoSEQ Assay, a bias-controlled multiplex PCR. On the authors' methods: Nucleated cell counts per sample were estimated from amplification of reference gene primers within the assay. To quantify the absolute abundance of each unique TCRbeta CDR3 rearrangement, sequence reads were collapsed and filtered. For each sample, productive Simpson clonality was calculated as the square root of Simpson's diversity index over productive rearrangements. TCRdb carries this immuneACCESS record with in-frame sequences only. Its versions omit some clonotypes, under half of them owing to an unresolved V gene in the studies checked, with the rest unexplained. V and J calls and clone size are copied from that table; D and trimming were computed from the DNA. This sample gives hundreds of thousands of clones in total; 85% of them show up just once. Of the sample, 6% to 9% is held by the ten largest clones.

Collaborating institutions collected whole blood in K2EDTA tubes following their own protocols. Collaborator samples were shipped for TCRbeta analysis as frozen whole blood, isolated PBMCs, or DNA extracted from either sample type. The germline V gene encodes CDR1 WSHSY and CDR2 SAAADI. The CDR3 runs 14 residues from the cysteine to the phenylalanine. Only the CDR3 region is kept as DNA, spanning 42 bases read in frame from base 1. V drops 4 bases and J drops 8 bases, leaving 14 bases in between. Sequenced material: peripheral blood. The sequence is built from TRBV10-2 and TRBJ2-2; possibly the D gene is TRBD2, per 5 matching bases. The receptor was derived from a human donor in a cohort sampled during active COVID-19. This receptor has the CDR3 CASSGLPLSGELFF. The DNA sequence follows: TGCGCCAGCAGTGGACTACCCCTTTCAGGGGAGCTGTTTTTT.